This TCR beta chain derives from a study of molecular identifiers for immune sequencing clone quantification. Study-level points and caveats: Whereas clones above 20 RNA copies held under 1% of naive-cell molecules, they held over 97% of effector molecules.

For this clonotype: What it binds is not known.

Germline CDR1 reads LNHDA; CDR2 reads SQIVND (reference sequence). Trimming cost V 9 bases and J 2 bases; bases outside gene matches: 9. This CDR3 has 15 amino acids. Making the bulk TCR libraries relied on previously described methods and listed TCR primers. TCRdb re-called the PCR reads through MiXCR, storing one row per CDR3 protein. In the table there are hundreds of thousands of distinct CDR3 sequences, roughly 27% of which are singletons. The rearrangement joins TRBV19 to TRBJ2-3; 9 bases line up with TRBD2. This TCR was sampled from a human donor in good health. Some libraries in this study had Jurkat cell RNA spiked in. Sequencing was done on a sample of naive CD8+ T cells from blood, with Jurkat cell RNA spiked in. Indicated subset: FACS-sorted CD8+CD4-CCR7+CD45RA+ naive T cells. The CDR3 nucleotides read TGTGCCAGCAAATTAGCGGGGGCCATCACAGATACGCAGTATTTT. Its protein product is CASKLAGAITDTQYF.